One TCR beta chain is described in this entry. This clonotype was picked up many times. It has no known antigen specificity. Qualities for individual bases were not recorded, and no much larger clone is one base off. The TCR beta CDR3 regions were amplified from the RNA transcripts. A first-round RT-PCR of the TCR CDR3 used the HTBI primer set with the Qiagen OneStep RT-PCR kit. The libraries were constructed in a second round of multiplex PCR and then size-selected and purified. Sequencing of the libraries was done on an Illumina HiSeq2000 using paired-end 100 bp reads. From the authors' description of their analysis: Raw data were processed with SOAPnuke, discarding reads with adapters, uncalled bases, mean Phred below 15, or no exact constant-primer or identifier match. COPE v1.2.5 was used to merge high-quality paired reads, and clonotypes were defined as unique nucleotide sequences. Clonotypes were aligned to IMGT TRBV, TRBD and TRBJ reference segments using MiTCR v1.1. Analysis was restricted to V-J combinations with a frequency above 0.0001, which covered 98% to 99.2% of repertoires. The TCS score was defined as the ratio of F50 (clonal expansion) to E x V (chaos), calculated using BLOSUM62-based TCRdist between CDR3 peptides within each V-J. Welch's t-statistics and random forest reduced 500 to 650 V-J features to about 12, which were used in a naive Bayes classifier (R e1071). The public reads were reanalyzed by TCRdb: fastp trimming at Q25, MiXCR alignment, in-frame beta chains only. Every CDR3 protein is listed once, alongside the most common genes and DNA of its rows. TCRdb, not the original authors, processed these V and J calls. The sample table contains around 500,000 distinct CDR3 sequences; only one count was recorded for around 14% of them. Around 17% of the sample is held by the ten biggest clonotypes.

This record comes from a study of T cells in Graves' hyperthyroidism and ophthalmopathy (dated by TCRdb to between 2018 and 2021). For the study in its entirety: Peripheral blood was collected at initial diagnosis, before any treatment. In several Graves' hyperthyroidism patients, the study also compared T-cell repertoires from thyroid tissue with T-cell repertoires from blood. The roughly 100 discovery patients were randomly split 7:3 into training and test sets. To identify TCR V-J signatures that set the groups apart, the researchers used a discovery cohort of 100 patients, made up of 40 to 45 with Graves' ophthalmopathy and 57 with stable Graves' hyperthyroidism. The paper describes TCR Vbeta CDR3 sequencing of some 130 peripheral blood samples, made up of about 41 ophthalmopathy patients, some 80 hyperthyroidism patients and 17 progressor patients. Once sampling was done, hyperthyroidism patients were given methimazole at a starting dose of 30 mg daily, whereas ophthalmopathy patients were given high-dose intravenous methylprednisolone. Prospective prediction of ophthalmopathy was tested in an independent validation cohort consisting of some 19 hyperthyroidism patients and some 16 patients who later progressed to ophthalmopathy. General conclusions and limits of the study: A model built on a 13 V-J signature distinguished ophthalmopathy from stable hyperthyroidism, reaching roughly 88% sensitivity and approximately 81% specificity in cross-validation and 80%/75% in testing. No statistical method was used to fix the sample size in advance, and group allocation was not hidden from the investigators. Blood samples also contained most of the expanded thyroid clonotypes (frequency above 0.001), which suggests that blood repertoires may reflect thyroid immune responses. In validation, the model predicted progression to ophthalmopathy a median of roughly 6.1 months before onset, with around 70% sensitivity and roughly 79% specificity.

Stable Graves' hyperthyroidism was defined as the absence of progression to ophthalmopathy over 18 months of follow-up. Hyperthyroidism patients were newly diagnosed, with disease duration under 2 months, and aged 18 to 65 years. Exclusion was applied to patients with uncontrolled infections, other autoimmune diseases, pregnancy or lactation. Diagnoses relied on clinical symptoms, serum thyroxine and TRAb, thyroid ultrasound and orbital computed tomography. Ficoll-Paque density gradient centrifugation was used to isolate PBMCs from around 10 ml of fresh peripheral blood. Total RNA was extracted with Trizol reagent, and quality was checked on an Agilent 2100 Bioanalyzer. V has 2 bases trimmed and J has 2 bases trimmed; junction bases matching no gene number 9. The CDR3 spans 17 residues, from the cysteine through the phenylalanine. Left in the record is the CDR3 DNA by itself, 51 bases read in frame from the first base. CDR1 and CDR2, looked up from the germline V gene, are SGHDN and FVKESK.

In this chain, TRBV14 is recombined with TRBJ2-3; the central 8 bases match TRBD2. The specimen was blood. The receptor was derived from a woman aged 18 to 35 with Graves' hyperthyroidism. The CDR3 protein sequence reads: CASSQKGGTRYTDTQYF. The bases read TGTGCCAGCAGCCAAAAGGGGGGGACTAGATACACAGATACGCAGTATTTT. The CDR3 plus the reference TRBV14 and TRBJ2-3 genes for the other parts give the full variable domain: EAGVTQFPSHSVIEKGQTVTLRCDPISGHDNLYWYRRVMGKEIKFLLHFVKESKQDESGMPNNRFLAERTGGTYSTLKVQPAELEDSGVYFCASSQKGGTRYTDTQYFGPGTRLTVL.